One sample yielded the 19 T cell receptor beta chains listed below, sequenced in a study of blood T cell repertoires in COVID-19 (dated by TCRdb to about 2020). Libraries came from the immunoSEQ multiplex PCR assay. Imported from immuneACCESS, the table was reduced by TCRdb to in-frame sequences with V and J called. These copies leave out some clones; in studies compared against another copy, an unresolved V gene accounts for under half, and the cause of the remainder is not known. Present in this sample are more than 80,000 clones, about 77% of which were seen just once. The ten top clones hold under 20% of the sample. The sample was peripheral blood. The receptors were gathered from a human donor in a cohort sampled during active COVID-19.

The chain employs TRBV24-1 and TRBJ1-5, with D possibly matching TRBD1 (6 bases). V dropped 5 bases and J dropped 4 bases, with 14 bases sitting between them. The CDR3 spans 15 residues. The germline CDR1 and CDR2 sequences are KGHDR and SFDVKD. DNA of the CDR3: TGTGCCACCAGTGCGTCACAGGGCGCTAATCAGCCCCAGCATTTT. Protein sequence: CATSASQGANQPQHF.

The V and J genes are TRBV14 and TRBJ1-2; D is unclear. The CDR3 has 15 residues. The ends were cut back, 1 base at V and 5 bases at J, with 14 bases in the middle. Germline loops: CDR1 SGHDN, CDR2 FVKESK. The CDR3 region is CASSQAGSAPYGYTF. The CDR3 DNA reads as TGTGCCAGCAGCCAAGCCGGCAGCGCGCCGTATGGCTACACCTTC. The whole variable domain, remainder taken from reference TRBV14 and TRBJ1-2, is EAGVTQFPSHSVIEKGQTVTLRCDPISGHDNLYWYRRVMGKEIKFLLHFVKESKQDESGMPNNRFLAERTGGTYSTLKVQPAELEDSGVYFCASSQAGSAPYGYTFGSGTRLTVV.

The chain recombines TRBV27 with TRBJ1-5; TRBD1 is a possible D gene (6 bases). Trimming took off 6 bases at V and 4 bases at J, with 13 bases between the two ends. The V gene's germline CDR1 is MNHEY and CDR2 SMNVEV (reference sequence). This CDR3 has 14 amino acids. This CDR3 reads CASRQGLGNQPQHF. CDR3 DNA sequence: TGTGCCAGCAGACAGGGTTTGGGGAATCAGCCCCAGCATTTT.

The chain recombines TRBV30 with TRBJ2-4; tentative D call: TRBD1 (6 bases). Germline-derived CDR1 and CDR2 are GTSNPN and SVGIG (reference sequence). The CDR3 consists of 12 residues. V was clipped by 3 bases and J by 9 bases, with 12 bases between them. CDR3 in DNA: TGTGCCTGGAGGGGCAGGGGAATCATTCAGTACTTC. The encoded protein is CAWRGRGIIQYF. The entire variable domain, with the rest obtained from reference TRBV30 and TRBJ2-4, is as follows: SQTIHQWPATLVQPVGSPLSLECTVEGTSNPNLYWYRQAAGRGLQLLFYSVGIGQISSEVPQNLSASRPQDRQFILSSKKLLLSDSGFYLCAWRGRGIIQYFGAGTRLSVL.

The chain employs TRBV19 and TRBJ2-1, with D perhaps matching TRBD2 (5 bases). From germline, CDR1 is LNHDA and CDR2 SQIVND (reference sequence). Trimming pared 5 bases from V and 5 bases from J, leaving 13 bases between. The CDR3 consists of 14 residues. CDR3 protein: CASSPSWTDNEQFF. CDR3 nucleotides: TGTGCCAGTAGTCCCTCATGGACTGACAATGAGCAGTTCTTC.

This rearrangement joins TRBV27 to TRBJ2-1; no firm D call. V gave up 2 bases and J gave up 7 bases, with 9 bases separating them. The germline CDR1 and CDR2 sequences are MNHEY and SMNVEV (reference sequence). This CDR3 has 13 amino acids. CDR3 protein: CASSLLGQNEQFF. The CDR3 region has the DNA TGTGCCAGCAGTTTACTTGGCCAAAATGAGCAGTTCTTC.

J is TRBJ2-6 and V is TRBV19; D not resolved. The CDR3 has 15 amino acids. Germline V gene lookup returns CDR1 LNHDA and CDR2 SQIVND (reference sequence). V was pared by 7 bases and J by 0 bases, with 10 bases between. CDR3 DNA sequence: TGTGCCAGTACCGACATCGGCTCTGGGGCCAACGTCCTGACTTTC. Amino acids: CASTDIGSGANVLTF.

The chain links TRBV28 to TRBJ2-7; the match to TRBD2 covers 7 bases. Per the germline V gene, CDR1 is MDHEN and CDR2 is SYDVKM. This CDR3 has 14 amino acids. J was trimmed by 5 bases and V by 4 bases; bases with no gene match: 8. CDR3 in DNA: TGTGCCAGCAGTTCTCATGGGGGGGTTAACGAGCAGTACTTC. This sequence encodes CASSSHGGVNEQYF.

The chain has TRBV3-1 (or the pseudogene TRBV3-2) and TRBJ1-1, with 10 bases matching TRBD1. V was clipped by 4 bases and J by 5 bases; unmatched bases: 7. The CDR3 runs to 15 residues. Germline values: CDR1 LGHDT, CDR2 YNNKEL (reference sequence). DNA of the CDR3: TGTGCCAGCAGCCGGAAGACAGGGGGCTGGACTGAAGCTTTCTTT. It translates to CASSRKTGGWTEAFF.

The rearrangement links TRBV7-3 to TRBJ2-5; TRBD2 agrees at 9 bases. Germline V gene data show CDR1 as SGHTA and CDR2 as FQGTGA. The J segment lost 5 bases and the V segment lost 1 base, leaving 5 bases of the junction unmatched. The CDR3 has 15 residues. The CDR3: CASSLMVAGVETQYF. The CDR3 region has the DNA TGTGCCAGCAGCTTAATGGTAGCGGGAGTGGAGACCCAGTACTTC. The full variable domain, its missing parts supplied by reference TRBV7-3 and TRBJ2-5, is GAGVSQTPSNKVTEKGKYVELRCDPISGHTALYWYRQSLGQGPEFLIYFQGTGAADDSGLPNDRFFAVRPEGSVSTLKIQRTERGDSAVYLCASSLMVAGVETQYFGPGTRLLVL.

The chain employs TRBV28 and TRBJ1-2; 7 bases line up with TRBD1. The germline V gene encodes CDR1 MDHEN and CDR2 SYDVKM. Trimming took 0 bases from V and 6 from J; bases not matched to a gene: 7. The CDR3 runs to 15 residues. In DNA form, the CDR3 reads TGTGCCAGCAGTTTATGGGAGACAGGGCCGAATGGCTACACCTTC. Its protein product is CASSLWETGPNGYTF.

This clone was seen only a few times. The V and J genes are TRBV11-2 and TRBJ2-3, with 11 bases matching TRBD2. This CDR3 comprises 12 residues. Trimming took 5 bases from V and 14 from J; bases not matched to a gene: 6. Looked up from germline, CDR1 is SGHAT and CDR2 is FQNNGV. CDR3 DNA: TGTGCCAGCAGCCCGACTAGCGGGGTGAGGTATTTT. Translating it yields CASSPTSGVRYF.

This clone was counted a few times. In the same sample, other DNA sequences code for this CDR3. The chain joins TRBV3-1 (or the pseudogene TRBV3-2) to TRBJ2-7; 7 nucleotides line up with TRBD2. V lost 1 base, J lost 4 bases, and 1 base stayed unmatched. Looked up from germline, CDR1 is LGHDT and CDR2 is YNNKEL (reference sequence). This CDR3 has 13 amino acids. DNA for the CDR3: TGTGCCAGCAGCCAAGCGGGGGGATACGAGCAGTACTTC. Its translation is CASSQAGGYEQYF.

This chain joins TRBV27 and TRBJ1-4; 8 bases fit TRBD1. Germline assignment: CDR1 MNHEY and CDR2 SMNVEV (reference sequence). The CDR3 sequence is 15 residues long. V was clipped by 0 bases and J by 7 bases; unmatched bases: 4. The DNA of the CDR3 is TGTGCCAGCAGTTTATCGGGGACAGGCGCTGAAAAACTGTTTTTT. Its protein product is CASSLSGTGAEKLFF.

This clone was seen more than once but under ten times. The chain employs TRBV24-1 and TRBJ1-5; weak D call: TRBD1 (5 bases). The CDR3 consists of 12 residues. Trimming stripped 4 bases from V and 15 bases from J, with 15 bases between. CDR1 is KGHDR and CDR2 is SFDVKD in the germline V gene. The CDR3, as DNA: TGTGCCACCAGTGACTTTGGGGCATCGTGGCATTTT. Translated, it gives CATSDFGASWHF.

This clone has a single count. This sequence joins TRBV19 and TRBJ2-5; D is ambiguous. The CDR3 has 14 amino acids. V gave up 5 bases and J gave up 1 base, with 11 bases separating them. Germline V gene sequence: CDR1 LNHDA, CDR2 SQIVND (reference sequence). CDR3 nucleotide sequence: TGTGCCAGTAGTCCCCAGATAAGCCAAGAGACCCAGTACTTC. Its translation: CASSPQISQETQYF.

J is TRBJ2-1 and V is TRBV28; D is possibly TRBD1 (5 bases). V lost 2 bases and J lost 4, with 15 bases in between. The CDR3 length is 16 residues. Germline V gene data show CDR1 as MDHEN and CDR2 as SYDVKM. CDR3 bases: TGTGCCAGCAGTTTACGAGCAGGGTCCCTATACAATGAGCAGTTCTTC. This translates into CASSLRAGSLYNEQFF.

This clone appeared a few times. The chain couples TRBV7-8 to TRBJ1-2, with D possibly matching TRBD1 (5 bases). V was pared by 11 bases and J by 7 bases, with 17 bases between. CDR3 length equals 12 residues. Germline values: CDR1 SGHVS, CDR2 FQNEAQ. The CDR3 reads CAGGGGTVGYTF. Written as DNA, the CDR3 is TGTGCCGGCGGGGGGGGGACGGTTGGCTACACCTTC.

The genes are TRBV28 and TRBJ2-7, with D uncertain. V lost 5 bases to trimming and J lost 4 bases, with 9 bases between them. The length of the CDR3 is 12 residues. The V gene's germline CDR1 is MDHEN and CDR2 SYDVKM. Here the CDR3 reads CASSPPLYEQYF. The CDR3 DNA sequence: TGTGCCAGCAGTCCCCCCCTTTACGAGCAGTACTTC.